The table lists the clone carrying this T cell receptor beta chain with a few counts. What it binds is not known. The data originate from a study of vaccination and CD4 T cells after COVID-19. About the research overall: Post-vaccination specimens were collected at a median of about 68 days following dose two (range 14 to 241). Cultures acting as controls obtained a CEFX pool, an HIV-1 Nef pool, or no peptide. Overlapping SARS-CoV-2, HCoV-NL63, HCoV-OC43 and HCoV-229E spike peptides were used to stimulate cells.

Cultured CD4+ T cell DNA was sequenced using the Oncomine TCR Beta short-read assay. MiXCR, run by TCRdb on the PCR reads, gives a single entry per CDR3 protein. The table records 20,000 to 30,000 distinct CDR3 sequences, around 62% of them present only once. The treatment here: approximately nine-day PBMC culture with coronavirus spike peptide pools or control peptides (ViraFEST assay). With 5 bases clipped from V and 3 bases from J, the junction kept 5 bases outside the gene matches. CDR3 length equals 14 residues. From germline, CDR1 is MNHEY and CDR2 SVGEGT. The sequencing sample was made of CD4+ T cells from blood, cultured in vitro. The rearrangement links TRBV6-2 or TRBV6-3 to TRBJ1-2; TRBD1 aligns across 8 bases. The sequence was obtained from a human donor who had recovered from COVID-19. The CDR3 reads CASSADRAYYGYTF. The CDR3, as DNA: TGTGCCAGCAGTGCGGACAGGGCGTACTATGGCTACACCTTC.